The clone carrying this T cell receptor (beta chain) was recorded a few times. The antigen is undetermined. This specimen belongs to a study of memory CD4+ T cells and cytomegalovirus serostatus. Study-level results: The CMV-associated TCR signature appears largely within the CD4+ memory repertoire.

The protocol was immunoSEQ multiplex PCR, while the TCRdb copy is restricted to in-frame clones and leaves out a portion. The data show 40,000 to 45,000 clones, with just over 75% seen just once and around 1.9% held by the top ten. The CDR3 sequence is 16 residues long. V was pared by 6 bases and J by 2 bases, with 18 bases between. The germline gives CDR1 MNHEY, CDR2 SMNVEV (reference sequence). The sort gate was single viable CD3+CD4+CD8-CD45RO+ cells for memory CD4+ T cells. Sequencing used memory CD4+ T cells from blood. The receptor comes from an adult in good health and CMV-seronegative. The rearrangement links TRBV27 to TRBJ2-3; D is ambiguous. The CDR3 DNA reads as TGTGCCAGCAGCGGATACTTCCCACACTCCACAGATACGCAGTATTTT. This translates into CASSGYFPHSTDTQYF.